The T cell receptor (beta chain) described here comes from a study of blood T cell repertoires in COVID-19 (dated by TCRdb to 2018 to 2020). For the wider study: Collaborator samples came from the United States, Italy and Spain and covered acute and convalescent phases of COVID-19. The prospective study material was composed of cDNA or gDNA derived from T cells, B-cell-depleted T cells, or PBMCs. Deeply sampled blood TCRbeta repertoires from subjects exposed to, actively infected with, or recovered from COVID-19 were included in the dataset. The repertoires were made available in a free public database intended to serve as a resource for research on the immune response to SARS-CoV-2. The samples were drawn from two sources: the first 160 participants of the ongoing ImmuneRACE study, and 1,000 to 1,500 subjects contributed by 6 global collaborators. Sample metadata almost always included a de-identified subject ID, COVID-19 status, age in years and sex. HLA class I and class II types, where available, came from metadata supplied by the sample provider rather than from assay-based typing. Study-wide findings and limitations: The amount of clinical and demographic metadata varied by source and participant and was provided uncurated.

Note on this clone: Its target antigen remains unknown. Base-call qualities are not available, and no considerably larger clone is one nucleotide away.

Cut back by 4 bases and 5 bases, the V and J ends lie 19 bases apart. From its cysteine to its phenylalanine, the CDR3 spans 16 amino acids. Here the CDR3 DNA is all that survives: 48 bases in frame from base 1. CDR1 is given as MNHEY and CDR2 as SVGEGT, both from the germline V gene. TCRbeta CDR3 regions were amplified from genomic DNA by means of the immunoSEQ Assay, a bias-controlled multiplex PCR. The original methods were these. Within the assay, amplification of reference gene primers was used to estimate how many nucleated cells each sample contained. Sequence reads were collapsed and filtered to measure the absolute abundance of every unique TCRbeta CDR3 rearrangement. For each sample, productive Simpson clonality was calculated by taking the square root of Simpson's diversity index across productive rearrangements. In its TCRdb copy, this immuneACCESS table keeps in-frame sequences only and misses some clones. Where compared with another copy, unresolved V genes explain less than half of these, and the others have no known cause. The DNA gave D and trimming, while V, J and clone size come from that table. The sample table shows around 200,000 clones, and around four fifths are seen once. The ten largest account for approximately 18% of the sample.

Whole blood was collected in K2EDTA tubes by collaborating institutions according to the institutions' own protocols. For TCRbeta analysis, collaborators shipped samples as frozen whole blood, isolated PBMCs, or DNA extracted from either of those sample types. In this chain, TRBV6-2 or TRBV6-3 is recombined with TRBJ2-3; the D gene is perhaps TRBD2, from 7 matching bases. The source of this sequence is an elderly woman with active or convalescent COVID-19. The sequencing input was peripheral blood. The nucleotide sequence is TGTGCCAGCAGTTTTTGGGGGGGCAAGGAAAGAGATACGCAGTATTTT. This translates into CASSFWGGKERDTQYF.